The 4 T cell receptor beta chains presented below share a single source sample, sequenced in a study of beta chain features in type 1 diabetes. Notes on the study in general: There was a moderate but significant shortening of TCRB CDR3s in all four CD4+ subsets of Type 1 diabetes patients.

These receptors have no known antigen. The isolated RNA, all of it, was reverse transcribed, so expressed TCRB transcripts were what got sequenced. The table came from immunoSEQ multiplex PCR; TCRdb's copy has only in-frame clones and leaves some out. The sample yields hundreds of thousands of clones, around 15% seen once. Sequencing input: naive CD4+ T cells from blood. The source of these receptors is a man aged 18 to 29 with type 1 diabetes.

This clone has a handful of counts. The chain has TRBV30 and TRBJ2-5; D might be TRBD1 (6 bases). The CDR3 contains 13 residues. Germline-derived CDR1 and CDR2 are GTSNPN and SVGIG (reference sequence). Trimming left V 1 base short and J 5 bases short, with 11 bases between. The CDR3 reads CAWSAGVRETQYF. The CDR3 nucleotides read TGTGCCTGGAGTGCAGGGGTGCGGGAGACCCAGTACTTC.

This clone came up a few times. The chain carries TRBV30 and TRBJ2-3, with 8 bases fitting TRBD1. J was trimmed by 2 bases and V by 7 bases; bases with no gene match: 5. The length of the CDR3 is 13 residues. CDR1 GTSNPN and CDR2 SVGIG come from the germline V gene (reference sequence). This CDR3 reads CAYTTGATDTQYF. The CDR3 DNA reads TGTGCCTATACGACAGGGGCCACAGATACGCAGTATTTT. The whole variable domain, filled in from reference TRBV30 and TRBJ2-3, reads SQTIHQWPATLVQPVGSPLSLECTVEGTSNPNLYWYRQAAGRGLQLLFYSVGIGQISSEVPQNLSASRPQDRQFILSSKKLLLSDSGFYLCAYTTGATDTQYFGPGTRLTVL.

This clone has more than one count but fewer than ten. The CDR3 protein is CACSRAGGPAETQYF. The CDR3 coding sequence is TGTGCCTGCTCCCGAGCGGGAGGGCCCGCGGAGACCCAGTACTTC. V usage is TRBV30 and J usage is TRBJ2-5; 10 bases line up with TRBD2. CDR3 length: 15 residues. Germline CDR1 GTSNPN, CDR2 SVGIG (reference sequence). V lost 6 bases, J lost 5 bases, and 12 bases stayed unmatched.

The J gene is TRBJ2-5, the V gene TRBV2, with TRBD1 matching 9 bases. Germline CDR1 is SNHLY and CDR2 is FYNNEI. The CDR3 is made up of 15 amino acids. V was pared by 5 bases and J by 4 bases, with 8 bases of the junction left unmatched. CDR3 nucleotide sequence: TGTGCCAGCAGTCCCAACAGGGGGCTACGAGAGACCCAGTACTTC. As protein: CASSPNRGLRETQYF. The whole variable domain, filled in from reference TRBV2 and TRBJ2-5, reads EPEVTQTPSHQVTQMGQEVILRCVPISNHLYFYWYRQILGQKVEFLVSFYNNEISEKSEIFDDQFSVERPDGSNFTLKIRSTKLEDSAMYFCASSPNRGLRETQYFGPGTRLLVL.